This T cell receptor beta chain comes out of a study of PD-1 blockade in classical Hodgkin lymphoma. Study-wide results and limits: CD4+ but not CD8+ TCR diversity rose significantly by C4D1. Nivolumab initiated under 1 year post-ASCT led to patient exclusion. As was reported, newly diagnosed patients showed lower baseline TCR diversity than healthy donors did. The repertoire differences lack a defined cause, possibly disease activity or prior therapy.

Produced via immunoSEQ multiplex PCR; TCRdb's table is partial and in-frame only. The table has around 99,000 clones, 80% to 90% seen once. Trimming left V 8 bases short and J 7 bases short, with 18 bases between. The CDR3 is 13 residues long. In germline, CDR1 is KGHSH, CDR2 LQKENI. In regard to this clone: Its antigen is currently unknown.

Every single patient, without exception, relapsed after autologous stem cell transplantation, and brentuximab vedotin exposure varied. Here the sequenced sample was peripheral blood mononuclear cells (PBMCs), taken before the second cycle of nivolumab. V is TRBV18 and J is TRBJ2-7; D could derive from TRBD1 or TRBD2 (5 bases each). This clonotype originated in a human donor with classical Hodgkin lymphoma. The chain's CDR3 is CASTSGPGREQYF. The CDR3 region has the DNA TGTGCCAGCACCTCGGGACCCGGACGGGAGCAGTACTTC.